This passage covers 8 T cell receptor beta chains from one sample sequenced in a study of T cells expressing NK-cell markers. No DNA is given; TCRdb re-called the 5' RACE reads and lists each CDR3 protein once. The sample totals approximately 440,000 distinct CDR3 sequences. The sample taken for sequencing was blood T cells: a sorted CD56 or NKG2C T cell subset, CD4+ or CD8+ T cells, or bulk PBMC T cells (not recorded which). The receptors derive from a woman between 45 and 65 years old in good health.

This chain links TRBV6-6 with TRBJ2-1. The CDR3 extends over 13 amino acids. Germline CDR1 and CDR2: MNHNY and SVGAGI (reference sequence). This CDR3 is CASSYRAYNEQFF.

The V call is TRBV6-5, the J call TRBJ2-3; TCRdb's assignment of TRBD2 cannot be checked, as there is no DNA. CDR1 is MNHEY, CDR2 SVGAGI, per germline. The CDR3 consists of 15 residues. The CDR3: CASSLRTVDTDTQYF.

The V and J genes are TRBV6-1 and TRBJ2-1. The CDR3 is 15 amino acids. Germline V lookup: CDR1 MNHNS, CDR2 SASEGT. The CDR3 loop reads CASSERGTTNNEQFF.

The chain uses TRBV10-3 and TRBJ2-1; the D call of TRBD1 rests on TCRdb alone, since no DNA is present to check it. The length of the CDR3 is 14 residues. The V gene's germline CDR1 is ENHRY and CDR2 SYGVKD. The CDR3 sequence is CAISETGEENEQFF.

The V gene is TRBV11-2, the J gene TRBJ2-2; absent DNA, TCRdb's TRBD2 call cannot be checked. Germline V lookup: CDR1 SGHAT, CDR2 FQNNGV. The CDR3 contains 13 residues. The CDR3 sequence: CASRRPGLQELFF.

The chain recombines TRBV5-1 with TRBJ2-5; lacking DNA, the TRBD2 call made by TCRdb goes unchecked. The CDR3 totals 14 residues. Germline values: CDR1 SGHRS, CDR2 YFSETQ. CDR3 region: CASSEAGVLETQYF. The complete variable domain, with remaining parts taken from reference TRBV5-1 and TRBJ2-5, reads KAGVTQTPRYLIKTRGQQVTLSCSPISGHRSVSWYQQTPGQGLQFLFEYFSETQRNKGNFPGRFSGRQFSNSRSEMNVSTLELGDSALYLCASSEAGVLETQYFGPGTRLLVL.

The chain recombines TRBV14 with TRBJ2-1; TCRdb lists TRBD2, though no DNA is available to test this call. The germline gives CDR1 SGHDN, CDR2 FVKESK. This CDR3 comprises 18 residues. CDR3 residues: CASSLKGLAGVGYNEQFF.

The chain is built from TRBV12-3 or TRBV12-4 and TRBJ2-1; the D call from TCRdb, TRBD2, cannot be confirmed without DNA. CDR3 length: 13 amino acids. The CDR3 spells CASSLAGSGEQFF.